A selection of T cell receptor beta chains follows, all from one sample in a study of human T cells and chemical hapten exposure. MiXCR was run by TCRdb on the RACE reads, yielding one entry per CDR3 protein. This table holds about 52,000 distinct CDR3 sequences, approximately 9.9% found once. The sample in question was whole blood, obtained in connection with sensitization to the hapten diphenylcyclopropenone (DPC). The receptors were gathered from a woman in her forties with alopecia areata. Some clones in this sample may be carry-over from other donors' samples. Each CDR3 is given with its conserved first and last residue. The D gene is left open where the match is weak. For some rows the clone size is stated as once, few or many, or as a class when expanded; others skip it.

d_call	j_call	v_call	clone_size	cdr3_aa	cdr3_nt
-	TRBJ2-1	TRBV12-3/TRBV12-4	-	CASSLGGAGIGPYNEQFF	TGTGCCAGCAGTTTGGGCGGGGCAGGTATCGGCCCCTACAATGAGCAGTTCTTC
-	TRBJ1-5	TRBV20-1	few	CSARVGAPNQPQHF	TGCAGTGCTAGAGTAGGGGCTCCTAATCAGCCCCAGCATTTT
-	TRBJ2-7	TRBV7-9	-	CAGSPGQGTEQYF	TGTGCCGGCAGCCCGGGGCAGGGGACCGAGCAGTACTTC
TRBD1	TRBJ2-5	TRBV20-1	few	CSAMRMGQGQETQYF	TGCAGTGCTATGCGCATGGGACAGGGGCAAGAGACCCAGTACTTC
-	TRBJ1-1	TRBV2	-	CASSGRVAFF	TGTGCCAGCAGTGGGCGCGTAGCTTTCTTT
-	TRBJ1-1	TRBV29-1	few	CSVSGFMNTEAFF	TGCAGCGTGTCGGGATTTATGAACACTGAAGCTTTCTTT
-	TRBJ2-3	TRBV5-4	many	CASSRTYTDTQYF	TGTGCCAGCAGCCGGACTTACACAGATACGCAGTATTTT
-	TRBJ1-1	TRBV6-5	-	CASTGVTEAFF	TGTGCCAGCACCGGGGTCACTGAAGCTTTCTTT
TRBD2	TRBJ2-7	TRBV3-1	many	CASSQAVSGGPPHEQYF	TGTGCCAGCAGCCAAGCCGTTAGCGGGGGACCGCCTCACGAGCAGTACTTC
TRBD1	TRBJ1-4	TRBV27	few	CASSADRVPGDEKLFF	TGTGCCAGCAGTGCCGACAGGGTACCGGGGGATGAAAAACTGTTTTTT
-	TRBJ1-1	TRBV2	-	CASSGGSANTEAFF	TGTGCCAGCAGTGGAGGGTCAGCGAACACTGAAGCTTTCTTT
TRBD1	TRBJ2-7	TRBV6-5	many	CASSRQGASMSYEQYF	TGTGCCAGCAGCAGACAGGGGGCGAGTATGTCCTACGAGCAGTACTTC
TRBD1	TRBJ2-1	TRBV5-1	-	CASKGQGYNEQFF	TGCGCCAGTAAGGGACAGGGGTACAATGAGCAGTTCTTC
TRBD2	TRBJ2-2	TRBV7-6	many	CASTLDAGGNTGELFF	TGTGCCAGCACCCTCGATGCGGGGGGAAATACCGGGGAGCTGTTTTTT
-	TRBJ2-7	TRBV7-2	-	CASSLFLGVGGGDYEQYF	TGTGCCAGCAGCTTATTTTTAGGGGTTGGCGGGGGCGACTACGAGCAGTACTTC
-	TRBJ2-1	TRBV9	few	CASALPHNEQFF	TGTGCCAGCGCCCTGCCCCACAATGAGCAGTTCTTC
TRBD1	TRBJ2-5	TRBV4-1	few	CASSQVTGVETQYF	TGCGCCAGCAGCCAAGTCACAGGGGTAGAGACCCAGTACTTC
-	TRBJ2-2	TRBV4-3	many	CASSQDYLQNTGELFF	TGCGCCAGCAGCCAAGATTATCTACAGAACACCGGGGAGCTGTTTTTT
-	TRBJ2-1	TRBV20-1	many	CSAKVGAREQFF	TGCAGTGCTAAGGTGGGGGCCCGTGAGCAGTTCTTC
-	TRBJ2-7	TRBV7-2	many	CASSFGDEQYF	TGTGCCAGCAGCTTTGGTGACGAGCAGTACTTC
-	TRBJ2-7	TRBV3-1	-	CASSQATGSYEQYF	TGTGCCAGCAGCCAAGCAACAGGGAGTTACGAGCAGTACTTC
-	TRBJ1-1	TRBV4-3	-	CASRPSGGTEAFF	TGCGCCAGCAGGCCTTCGGGGGGCACTGAAGCTTTCTTT
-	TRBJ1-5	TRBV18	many	CASSPLNSHQPQHF	TGTGCCAGCTCACCACTTAACAGCCATCAGCCCCAGCATTTT
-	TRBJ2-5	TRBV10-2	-	CASRGQEETQYF	TGCGCCAGCAGAGGGCAGGAAGAGACCCAGTACTTC
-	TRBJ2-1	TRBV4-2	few	CASSQGQSSYNEQFF	TGTGCCAGCAGCCAAGGACAGAGCTCCTACAATGAGCAGTTCTTC
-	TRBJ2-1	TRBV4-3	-	CASSSGAGYNEQFF	TGCGCCAGCAGCTCAGGGGCAGGCTACAATGAGCAGTTCTTC
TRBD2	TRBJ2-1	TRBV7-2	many	CASSRSGGRYNEQFF	TGTGCCAGCAGCCGAAGCGGGGGTCGCTACAATGAGCAGTTCTTC
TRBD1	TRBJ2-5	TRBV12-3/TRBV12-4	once	CASSFRQGRRETQYF	TGTGCCAGCAGTTTCCGACAGGGGAGGAGGGAGACCCAGTACTTC
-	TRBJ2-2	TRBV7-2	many	CASSLAALGELFF	TGTGCCAGCAGCTTAGCGGCCCTCGGGGAGCTGTTTTTT
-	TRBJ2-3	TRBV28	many	CASKGTGAPGTDTQYF	TGTGCCAGCAAGGGAACGGGGGCACCTGGCACAGATACGCAGTATTTT
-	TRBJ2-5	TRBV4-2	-	CASSHARVKGAQYF	TGTGCCAGCAGCCATGCGAGGGTGAAAGGGGCCCAGTACTTC
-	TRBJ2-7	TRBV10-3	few	CAISESTHSYEQYF	TGTGCCATCAGTGAGTCGACACACTCCTACGAGCAGTACTTC
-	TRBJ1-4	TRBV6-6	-	CASSYLLGDMSEKLFF	TGTGCCAGCAGTTACCTCCTCGGGGATATGAGTGAAAAACTGTTTTTT
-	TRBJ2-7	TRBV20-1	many	CSARDKGSYEQYF	TGCAGTGCTAGAGACAAGGGCTCCTACGAGCAGTACTTC
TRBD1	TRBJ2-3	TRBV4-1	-	CASSQVPGQGAGTDTQYF	TGCGCCAGCAGCCAAGTCCCGGGACAGGGGGCGGGCACAGATACGCAGTATTTT
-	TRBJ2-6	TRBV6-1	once	CATRLDPGANVLTF	TGTGCCACCAGACTAGATCCTGGGGCCAACGTCCTGACTTTC
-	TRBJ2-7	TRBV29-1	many	CSVLYHEQYF	TGCAGCGTTCTTTATCACGAGCAGTACTTC
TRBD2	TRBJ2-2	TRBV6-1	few	CASTSGGGTGELFF	TGTGCCAGCACCTCGGGGGGAGGCACCGGGGAGCTGTTTTTT
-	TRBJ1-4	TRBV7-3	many	CASSPGANEKLFF	TGTGCCAGCAGCCCTGGGGCGAATGAAAAACTGTTTTTT
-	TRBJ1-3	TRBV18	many	CASSTNSGNTIYF	TGTGCCAGCTCGACCAACTCTGGAAACACCATATATTTT
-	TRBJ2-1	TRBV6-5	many	CASSSGGAPYNEQFF	TGTGCCAGCAGCTCAGGCGGGGCCCCCTACAATGAGCAGTTCTTC
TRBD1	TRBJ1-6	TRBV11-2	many	CASSKWTGSSYNSPLHF	TGTGCCAGCAGCAAATGGACAGGGAGCTCCTATAATTCACCCCTCCACTTT
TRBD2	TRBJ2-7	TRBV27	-	CASSKAGGTYEQYF	TGTGCCAGCAGTAAAGCGGGGGGAACATACGAGCAGTACTTC
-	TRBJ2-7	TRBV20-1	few	CSAVDPGTYEQYF	TGCAGTGCCGTGGACCCCGGAACCTACGAGCAGTACTTC
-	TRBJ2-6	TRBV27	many	CASTQSGANVLTF	TGTGCCAGCACCCAATCTGGGGCCAACGTCCTGACTTTC
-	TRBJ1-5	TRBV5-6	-	CASSLLSDFSRPQHF	TGTGCCAGCAGCTTGTTGTCAGACTTCAGTCGGCCCCAGCATTTT
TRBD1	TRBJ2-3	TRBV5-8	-	CASSWGQSTDTQYF	TGTGCCAGCAGCTGGGGACAGAGCACAGATACGCAGTATTTT